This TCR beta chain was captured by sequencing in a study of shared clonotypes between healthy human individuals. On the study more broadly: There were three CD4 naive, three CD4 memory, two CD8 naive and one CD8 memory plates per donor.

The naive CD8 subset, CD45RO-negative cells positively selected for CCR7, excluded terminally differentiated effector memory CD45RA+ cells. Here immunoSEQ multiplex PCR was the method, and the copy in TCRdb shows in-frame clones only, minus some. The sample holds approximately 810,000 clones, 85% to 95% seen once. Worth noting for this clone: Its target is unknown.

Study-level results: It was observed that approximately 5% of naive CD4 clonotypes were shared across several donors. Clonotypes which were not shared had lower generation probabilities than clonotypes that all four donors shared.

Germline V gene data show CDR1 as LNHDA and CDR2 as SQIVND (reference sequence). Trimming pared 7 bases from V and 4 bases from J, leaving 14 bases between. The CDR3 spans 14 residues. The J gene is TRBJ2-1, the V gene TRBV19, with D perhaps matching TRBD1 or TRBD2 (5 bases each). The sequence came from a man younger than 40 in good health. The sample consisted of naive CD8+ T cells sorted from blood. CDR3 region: CASTPLGAYNEQFF. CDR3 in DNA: TGTGCCAGTACGCCGCTCGGGGCTTACAATGAGCAGTTCTTC.